Following are 29 T cell receptor beta chains from one sample sequenced in a study of response to subunit inactivated influenza vaccine. One entry per CDR3 protein results from TCRdb running MiXCR on the RT-PCR reads. The table includes about 500,000 distinct CDR3 sequences, about 17% detected once. Sequenced material: CD4+ T cells sorted from PBMCs, taken 23 to 25 months after vaccination. All receptors derive from a man in his fifties or sixties who received an inactivated influenza vaccine.

This clonotype was seen many times. The chain combines TRBV7-9 with TRBJ2-3; D not resolved. The CDR3 totals 15 residues. Germline V gene sequence: CDR1 SEHNR, CDR2 FQNEAQ (reference sequence). V was clipped by 1 base and J by 2 bases, with 10 bases between them. This CDR3 reads CASSLGVSDTDTQYF. As DNA, the CDR3 is TGTGCCAGCAGCTTAGGGGTATCGGACACAGATACGCAGTATTTT.

The sample holds a few counts of this clonotype. The junction departs from the called germline gene at one end, perhaps through a read error. V gene TRBV20-1 combines with J gene TRBJ2-1; a weak D match, TRBD2 (6 bases). Germline V CDR1 and CDR2: DFQATT, SNEGSKA (reference sequence). The CDR3 covers 14 residues. The CDR3 region has the DNA TGCAGTGCCAGAGCCGGGACTTCTTACAATGAGCAGTTCTTC. Its protein is CSARAGTSYNEQFF.

In its sample, this clonotype was seen many times. The chain couples TRBV11-2 to TRBJ2-5; no clear D. The CDR3 has 15 residues. Germline lookup yields CDR1 SGHAT and CDR2 FQNNGV. The germline V and J ends were trimmed by 3 bases and 2 bases, with 13 bases remaining between them. CDR3 nucleotides: TGTGCCAGCAGCTTTAACACGTTGCCGCAAGAGACCCAGTACTTC. Translated: CASSFNTLPQETQYF.

The chain uses TRBV4-3 and TRBJ2-1; 9 bases agree with TRBD1. Trimming at V came to 0 bases and at J to 3 bases, leaving 3 bases not matched to a gene. The CDR3 is 16 amino acids. The germline gives CDR1 LGHNA, CDR2 YSLEER. The CDR3 spells CASSQDWGQGYNEQFF. The CDR3 nucleotides are TGCGCCAGCAGCCAAGATTGGGGACAGGGCTACAATGAGCAGTTCTTC.

This chain connects TRBV5-1 to TRBJ2-7; TRBD1 aligns across 7 bases. The CDR3 extends over 16 amino acids. Germline CDR1 reads SGHRS; CDR2 reads YFSETQ. The J segment lost 6 bases and the V segment lost 0 bases, leaving 12 bases of the junction unmatched. CDR3 nucleotide sequence: TGCGCCAGCAGCTTGGCCCCGACAGGGAAGGGCCGCGAGCAGTACTTC. This encodes CASSLAPTGKGREQYF.

The genes are TRBV5-5 and TRBJ1-4; no reliable D call. The CDR3 has 12 amino acids. Trimming left V 3 bases short and J 10 bases short, with 10 bases between. Germline CDR1 SGHKS, CDR2 YYEKEE (reference sequence). The CDR3, as DNA: TGTGCCAGCAGCTCCGTCTCACTAAAACTGTTTTTT. Its translation is CASSSVSLKLFF.

This clonotype was seen more than once but under ten times. The J gene is TRBJ2-5, the V gene TRBV6-5; 8 bases map to TRBD2. The CDR3 totals 15 residues. The ends lost 2 bases at V and 4 bases at J; junction bases unmatched: 6. Germline values: CDR1 MNHEY, CDR2 SVGAGI. The CDR3 reads CASSYAGGLVETQYF. The CDR3 region has the DNA TGTGCCAGCAGTTACGCGGGGGGTCTAGTAGAGACCCAGTACTTC.

In its sample, this clonotype was seen many times. The J gene is TRBJ1-2, the V gene TRBV3-1; D is ambiguous. With 4 bases removed from V and 1 base from J, the gap between germline ends came to 13 bases. Germline values: CDR1 LGHDT, CDR2 YNNKEL (reference sequence). The CDR3 contains 15 residues. CDR3 DNA: TGTGCCAGCAGCCGGAAGAGGGCAAGTAACTATGGCTACACCTTC. It is translated as CASSRKRASNYGYTF.

J is TRBJ2-3 and V is TRBV20-1; D may be TRBD2 (5 bases). The germline V gene encodes CDR1 DFQATT and CDR2 SNEGSKA (reference sequence). Trimming cost V 5 bases and J 2 bases, with 17 bases left between them. The CDR3 has 15 residues. CDR3 sequence reads: CSAYGLASHTDTQYF. The DNA of the CDR3 is TGCAGTGCTTATGGGCTAGCCAGCCACACAGATACGCAGTATTTT.

This clonotype has at least ten counts. The V gene is TRBV6-1, the J gene TRBJ2-7, with D possibly TRBD2 on 7 matching bases. Trimming removed 6 bases from V and 4 bases from J, with 16 bases in between. This CDR3 contains 14 residues. CDR1 and CDR2 (germline): MNHNS, SASEGT. The CDR3 loop reads CASSPNGGPYEQYF. In nucleotides, the CDR3 is TGTGCCAGCAGCCCTAACGGGGGGCCTTACGAGCAGTACTTC.

V usage is TRBV4-2 and J usage is TRBJ2-2; TRBD2 aligns across 9 bases. V was clipped by 3 bases and J by 6 bases; unmatched bases: 26. Germline CDR1 reads LGHNA; CDR2 reads YNFKEQ. CDR3 size: 22 residues. The CDR3 DNA sequence: TGTGCCAGCAGCCATCTTACTAAAGCGGGGGGTGATTATTCGTCCCCCCCCGGGGAGCTGTTTTTT. It codes for CASSHLTKAGGDYSSPPGELFF.

This clonotype occurred many times. The V call is TRBV4-1, the J call TRBJ1-2; 12 bases are a match to TRBD1. The CDR3 is 17 amino acids. Germline CDR1 and CDR2: MGHRA and YSYEKL. The V and J ends lost 2 bases and 2 bases, in that order; junction bases with no gene match: 6. The CDR3 DNA follows: TGCGCCAGCAGCCAACTAACCGGGACAGGGGGCAACTATGGCTACACCTTC. Amino acids: CASSQLTGTGGNYGYTF.

This clonotype was seen only a few times. This sequence joins TRBV2 and TRBJ2-3, with TRBD1 matching over 7 bases. Germline V gene sequence: CDR1 SNHLY, CDR2 FYNNEI. The CDR3 consists of 14 residues. V trimming: 7 bases; J trimming: 2 bases; junction bases outside the gene matches: 6. The CDR3 DNA is TGTGCCAGCATGACAGGGTTGCCCACAGATACGCAGTATTTT. This sequence encodes CASMTGLPTDTQYF.

The table lists this clonotype with a few counts. The CDR3 protein is CASSFQTGTGGSPLHF. DNA for the CDR3: TGTGCCAGCAGCTTTCAAACCGGGACAGGCGGTTCACCCCTCCACTTT. The V and J genes are TRBV7-2 and TRBJ1-6; 8 bases align to TRBD1. From germline, CDR1 is SGHTA and CDR2 FQGNSA. The CDR3 totals 16 residues. J was trimmed by 9 bases and V by 3 bases; bases with no gene match: 10.

The rearrangement links TRBV27 to TRBJ2-1; TRBD2 matches at 8 bases. CDR3 size: 17 residues. V was pared by 5 bases and J by 4 bases, with 13 bases of the junction left unmatched. Germline CDR1 MNHEY, CDR2 SMNVEV (reference sequence). The CDR3 here is CASSKDSRTSLYNEQFF. The CDR3 DNA reads as TGTGCCAGCAGTAAGGACTCGAGGACTAGCTTATACAATGAGCAGTTCTTC.

The CDR3 region is CASSFQVTSEKEETQYF. CDR3 coding DNA: TGTGCCAGCAGTTTTCAAGTGACTAGCGAGAAGGAAGAGACCCAGTACTTC. The gene calls are TRBV12-3 or TRBV12-4 and TRBJ2-5, with TRBD2 identical over 8 bases. This CDR3 contains 17 residues. V lost 3 bases and J lost 3; bases outside the gene matches: 12.

This clonotype was observed a handful of times. The J gene is TRBJ1-1, the V gene TRBV7-2, with D possibly TRBD1 on 6 matching bases. Germline CDR1 SGHTA, CDR2 FQGNSA. Trimming removed 6 bases at V and 8 bases at J, with 10 bases between. This CDR3 region has 11 residues. This chain's CDR3 is CASRQTGEAFF. The CDR3 bases are TGTGCCAGCAGGCAAACAGGGGAAGCTTTCTTT.

This clonotype was observed a few times. V is TRBV12-3 or TRBV12-4 and J is TRBJ2-1, with 10 nucleotides matching TRBD2. CDR3 length: 15 residues. Trimming at V came to 10 bases and at J to 3 bases, leaving 9 bases not matched to a gene. The CDR3 DNA follows: TGTGCCACCGGGCCCGGACTAGCGGACTACAATGAGCAGTTCTTC. Translating gives CATGPGLADYNEQFF.

The chain couples TRBV20-1 to TRBJ2-7, with D unresolved. The V end lost 0 bases, the J end lost 3 bases, and 15 bases lay between the germline ends. CDR1 and CDR2 (germline): DFQATT, SNEGSKA (reference sequence). The CDR3 is 15 amino acids. The CDR3 loop is CSARDMTDRDYEQYF. For the CDR3, the DNA is TGCAGTGCTAGAGATATGACCGACCGCGACTACGAGCAGTACTTC.

The CDR3 region is CASSLTTVDTQYF. DNA of the CDR3: TGTGCCAGCAGCTTAACGACGGTGGATACGCAGTATTTT. The J gene is TRBJ2-3, the V gene TRBV7-3; D is undetermined. CDR1 and CDR2 from the germline V gene are SGHTA and FQGTGA. V lost 0 bases to trimming and J lost 6 bases, with 7 bases between them. CDR3 length: 13 amino acids.

This clonotype was seen a handful of times. The rearrangement links TRBV6-5 to TRBJ2-7; D gene unclear. Between the trimmed V and J ends, which lost 2 bases and 2 bases, there was a span of 13 bases. The CDR3 has 15 amino acids. From germline, CDR1 is MNHEY and CDR2 SVGAGI. CDR3 in amino acids: CASSYVGSSPYEQYF. CDR3 in DNA: TGTGCCAGCAGTTACGTGGGGTCATCCCCCTACGAGCAGTACTTC.

V is TRBV12-3 or TRBV12-4 and J is TRBJ2-5; the D is unclear. V was clipped by 7 bases and J by 6 bases, with 18 bases between them. The CDR3 sequence is 14 residues long. The CDR3, as DNA: TGTGCCAGCACCGGAGAAGGAGTTGGGAAGACCCAGTACTTC. Encoded protein: CASTGEGVGKTQYF.

The rearrangement links TRBV28 to TRBJ2-1; 14 nucleotides line up with TRBD2. V shed 10 bases and J 7 bases; nucleotides not matched to a gene: 12. The CDR3 contains 16 residues. Germline CDR1 and CDR2: MDHEN and SYDVKM. The CDR3 nucleotides are TGTGCCATCACCCCCCAGGGACTAGCGGGAGAGAATGAGCAGTTCTTC. It codes for CAITPQGLAGENEQFF. The full variable domain, with the rest looked up from reference TRBV28 and TRBJ2-1, is DVKVTQSSRYLVKRTGEKVFLECVQDMDHENMFWYRQDPGLGLRLIYFSYDVKMKEKGDIPEGYSVSREKKERFSLILESASTNQTSMYLCAITPQGLAGENEQFFGPGTRLTVL.

The V call is TRBV29-1, the J call TRBJ1-5; D may be TRBD1 (5 bases). The germline gives CDR1 SQVTM, CDR2 ANQGSEA. This CDR3 region has 14 residues. Trimming left V 6 bases short and J 3 bases short, with 15 bases between. CDR3 region: CSVAKGDPNQPQHF. The CDR3 DNA reads TGCAGCGTCGCTAAAGGGGATCCCAATCAGCCCCAGCATTTT. The variable domain in full, completed from reference TRBV29-1 and TRBJ1-5, reads SAVISQKPSRDICQRGTSLTIQCQVDSQVTMMFWYRQQPGQSLTLIATANQGSEATYESGFVIDKFPISRPNLTFSTLTVSNMSPEDSSIYLCSVAKGDPNQPQHFGDGTRLSIL.

This clonotype has more than one count but fewer than ten. J is TRBJ1-5 and V is TRBV5-1, with D unresolved. V was cut by 0 bases and J by 1 base, with 11 bases left in between. The CDR3 sequence is 16 residues long. CDR1 SGHRS and CDR2 YFSETQ come from the germline V gene. This CDR3 is CASSLDGRTSNQPQHF. In DNA, the CDR3 is TGCGCCAGCAGCTTGGATGGCAGAACGAGCAATCAGCCCCAGCATTTT.

This clonotype was counted a few times. The rearrangement uses TRBV7-2 and TRBJ2-5; D not certain. Germline CDR1 and CDR2: SGHTA and FQGNSA. The ends were cut back, 1 base at V and 9 bases at J, with 12 bases in the middle. This CDR3 region has 13 residues. CDR3 loop: CASSLDGGTPQYF. CDR3 nucleotides: TGTGCCAGCAGCTTAGATGGCGGAACGCCCCAGTACTTC. Filled out from reference TRBV7-2 and TRBJ2-5, the complete variable domain reads GAGVSQSPSNKVTEKGKDVELRCDPISGHTALYWYRQSLGQGLEFLIYFQGNSAPDKSGLPSDRFSAERTGGSVSTLTIQRTQQEDSAVYLCASSLDGGTPQYFGPGTRLLVL.

There are a few counts of this clonotype. The chain is built from TRBV7-2 and TRBJ1-1, with D possibly matching TRBD1 (5 bases). The CDR3 consists of 13 residues. Trimming took 5 bases from V and 6 from J, leaving 13 bases between them. CDR1 is SGHTA and CDR2 is FQGNSA in the germline V gene. The CDR3 bases are TGTGCCAGCAGCCTAACTCCAGGGTCTGAAGCTTTCTTT. This encodes CASSLTPGSEAFF. Filled out from reference TRBV7-2 and TRBJ1-1, the complete variable domain reads GAGVSQSPSNKVTEKGKDVELRCDPISGHTALYWYRQSLGQGLEFLIYFQGNSAPDKSGLPSDRFSAERTGGSVSTLTIQRTQQEDSAVYLCASSLTPGSEAFFGQGTRLTVV.

This clonotype occurred once. The V gene is TRBV10-2, the J gene TRBJ2-1; D ambiguous. The V end was cut by 8 bases, the J end by 4 bases, with 6 bases between. Germline assignment: CDR1 WSHSY and CDR2 SAAADI. This CDR3 region has 11 residues. CDR3: CASCPYNEQFF. The CDR3 coding sequence is TGCGCCAGCTGTCCATACAATGAGCAGTTCTTC.

This clonotype was counted only a few times. The chain joins TRBV7-8 to TRBJ2-5; 10 bases line up with TRBD2. The CDR3 length is 18 residues. CDR1 SGHVS and CDR2 FQNEAQ come from the germline V gene. After removal of 7 bases from V and 4 bases from J, the junction contained 18 bases not matched to a gene. The CDR3 region is CASNRFRFSSGRGETQYF. The CDR3 nucleotides read TGTGCCAGCAACCGTTTCCGATTTTCTAGCGGGAGAGGAGAGACCCAGTACTTC.